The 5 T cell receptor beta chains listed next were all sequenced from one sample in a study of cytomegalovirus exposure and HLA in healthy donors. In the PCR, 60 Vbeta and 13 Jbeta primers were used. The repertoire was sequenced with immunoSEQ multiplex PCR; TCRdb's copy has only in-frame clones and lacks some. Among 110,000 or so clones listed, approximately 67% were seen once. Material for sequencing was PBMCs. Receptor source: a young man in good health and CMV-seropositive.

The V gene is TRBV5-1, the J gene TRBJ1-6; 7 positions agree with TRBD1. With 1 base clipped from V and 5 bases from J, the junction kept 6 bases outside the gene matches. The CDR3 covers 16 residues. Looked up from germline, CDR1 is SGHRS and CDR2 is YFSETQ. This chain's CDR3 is CASSLRSGGDNSPLHF. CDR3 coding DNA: TGCGCCAGCAGCTTGCGGTCAGGGGGAGATAATTCACCCCTCCACTTT.

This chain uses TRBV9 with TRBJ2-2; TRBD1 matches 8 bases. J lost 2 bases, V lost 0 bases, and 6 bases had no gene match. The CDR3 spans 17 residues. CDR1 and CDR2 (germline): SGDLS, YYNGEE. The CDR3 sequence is CASSVAAGGPNTGELFF. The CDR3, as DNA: TGTGCCAGCAGCGTAGCTGCAGGGGGCCCTAACACCGGGGAGCTGTTTTTT.

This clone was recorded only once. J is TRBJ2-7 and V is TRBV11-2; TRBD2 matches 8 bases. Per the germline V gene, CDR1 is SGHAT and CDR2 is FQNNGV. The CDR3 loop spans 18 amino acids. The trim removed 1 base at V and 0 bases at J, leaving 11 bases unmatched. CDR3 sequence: CASSLVSGGAGSSYEQYV. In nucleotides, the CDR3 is TGTGCCAGCAGCTTAGTCTCGGGGGGGGCCGGAAGCTCCTACGAGCAGTACGTC.

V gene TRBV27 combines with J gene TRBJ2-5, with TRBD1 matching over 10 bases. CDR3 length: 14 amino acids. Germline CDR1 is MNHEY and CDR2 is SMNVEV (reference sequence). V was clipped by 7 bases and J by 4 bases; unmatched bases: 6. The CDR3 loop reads CASKGQGNRETQYF. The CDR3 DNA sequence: TGTGCCAGCAAGGGACAGGGGAATCGAGAGACCCAGTACTTC.

In DNA form, the CDR3 reads TGCGCCAGCAGCCAAGATATGATAGGGGGATCTAGCACAGATACGCAGTATTTT. Its protein is CASSQDMIGGSSTDTQYF. The chain recombines TRBV4-1 with TRBJ2-3, with D possibly matching TRBD1 (6 bases). CDR3 length: 18 amino acids. Germline CDR1 and CDR2: MGHRA and YSYEKL. V was pared by 0 bases and J by 0 bases, with 16 bases between.